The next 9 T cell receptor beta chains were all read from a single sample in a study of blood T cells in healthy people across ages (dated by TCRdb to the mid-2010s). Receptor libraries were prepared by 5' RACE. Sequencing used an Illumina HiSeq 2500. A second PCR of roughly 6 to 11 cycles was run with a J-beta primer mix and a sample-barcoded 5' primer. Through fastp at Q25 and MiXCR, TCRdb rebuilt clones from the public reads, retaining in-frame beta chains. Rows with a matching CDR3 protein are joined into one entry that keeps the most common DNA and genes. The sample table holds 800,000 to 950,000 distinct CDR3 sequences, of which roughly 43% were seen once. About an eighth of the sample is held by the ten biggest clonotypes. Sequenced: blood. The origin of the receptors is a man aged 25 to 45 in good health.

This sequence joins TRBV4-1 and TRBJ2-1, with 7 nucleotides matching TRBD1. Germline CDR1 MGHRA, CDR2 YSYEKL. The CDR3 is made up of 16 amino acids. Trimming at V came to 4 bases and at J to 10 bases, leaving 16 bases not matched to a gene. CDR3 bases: TGCGCCAGCAGCCGGACCTTGACAGGGTCTACCTACGAGCAGTTCTTC. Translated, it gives CASSRTLTGSTYEQFF.

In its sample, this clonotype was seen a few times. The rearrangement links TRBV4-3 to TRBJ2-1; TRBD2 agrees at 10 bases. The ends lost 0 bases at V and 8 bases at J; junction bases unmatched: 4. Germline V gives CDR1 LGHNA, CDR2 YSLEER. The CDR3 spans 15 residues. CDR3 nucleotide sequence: TGCGCCAGCAGCCAAGAGTTGACTAGCGGGTATGAGCAGTTCTTC. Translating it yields CASSQELTSGYEQFF.

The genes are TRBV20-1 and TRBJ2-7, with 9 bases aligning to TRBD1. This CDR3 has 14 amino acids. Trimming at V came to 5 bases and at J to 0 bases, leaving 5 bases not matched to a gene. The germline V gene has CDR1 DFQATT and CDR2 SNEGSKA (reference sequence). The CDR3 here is CSAPRQGGSYEQYF. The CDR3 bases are TGCAGTGCTCCCAGACAGGGGGGCTCCTACGAGCAGTACTTC.

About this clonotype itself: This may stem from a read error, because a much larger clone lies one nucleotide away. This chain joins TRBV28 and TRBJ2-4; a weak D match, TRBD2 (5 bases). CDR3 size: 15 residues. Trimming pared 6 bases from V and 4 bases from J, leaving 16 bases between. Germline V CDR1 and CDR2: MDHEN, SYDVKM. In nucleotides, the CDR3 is TGTGCCAGCAGGTTAGAGGGTAACTTAAAAAACATTCAGTACTTC. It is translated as CASRLEGNLKNIQYF.

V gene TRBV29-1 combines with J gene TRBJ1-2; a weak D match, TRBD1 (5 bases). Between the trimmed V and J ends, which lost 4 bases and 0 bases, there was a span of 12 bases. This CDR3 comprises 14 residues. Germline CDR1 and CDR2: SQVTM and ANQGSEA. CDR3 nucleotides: TGCAGCGTTGGAGGGGAGTACACTAACTATGGCTACACCTTC. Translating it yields CSVGGEYTNYGYTF.

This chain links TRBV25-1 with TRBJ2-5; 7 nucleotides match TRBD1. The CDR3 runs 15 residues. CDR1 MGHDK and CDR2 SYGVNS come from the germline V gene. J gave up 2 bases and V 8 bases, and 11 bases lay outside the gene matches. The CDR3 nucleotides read TGTGCCAGCTCCCCTCGGACAGGCAAACAAGAGACCCAGTACTTC. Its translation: CASSPRTGKQETQYF.

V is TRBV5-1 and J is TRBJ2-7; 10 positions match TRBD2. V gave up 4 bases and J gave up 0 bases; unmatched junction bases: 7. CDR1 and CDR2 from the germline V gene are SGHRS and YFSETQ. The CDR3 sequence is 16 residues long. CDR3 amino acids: CASSARTSGSSYEQYF. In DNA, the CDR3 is TGCGCCAGCAGCGCGCGGACTAGCGGAAGCTCCTACGAGCAGTACTTC.

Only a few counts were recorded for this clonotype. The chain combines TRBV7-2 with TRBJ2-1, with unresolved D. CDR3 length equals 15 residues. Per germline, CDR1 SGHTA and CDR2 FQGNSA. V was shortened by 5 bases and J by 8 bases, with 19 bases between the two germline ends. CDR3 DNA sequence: TGTGCCAGCAGCCCCGTAGGCACCCCAGGCGATGAGCAGTTCTTC. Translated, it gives CASSPVGTPGDEQFF. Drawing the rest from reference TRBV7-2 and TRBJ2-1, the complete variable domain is GAGVSQSPSNKVTEKGKDVELRCDPISGHTALYWYRQSLGQGLEFLIYFQGNSAPDKSGLPSDRFSAERTGGSVSTLTIQRTQQEDSAVYLCASSPVGTPGDEQFFGPGTRLTVL.

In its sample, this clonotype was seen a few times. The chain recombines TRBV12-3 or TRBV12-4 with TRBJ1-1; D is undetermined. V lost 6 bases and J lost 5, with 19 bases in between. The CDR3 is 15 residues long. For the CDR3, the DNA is TGTGCCAGCAGCCGGAATTTTGTAGGGAGTACTGAAGCTTTCTTT. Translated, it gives CASSRNFVGSTEAFF.